Each of the 7 T cell receptor beta chains below was sequenced from the same sample in a study of T cells after yellow fever vaccination. TCRdb itself ran the 5' RACE reads through MiXCR, one entry per CDR3 protein. Of 300,000 to 400,000 distinct CDR3 sequences listed, roughly an eighth are singletons. The material was CD4+ T cells sorted from PBMCs, obtained 15 days after the yellow fever booster vaccination. All receptors come from a man aged 18 to 30 who received the YFV17D yellow fever vaccine.

Ten or more counts support this clonotype. The chain uses TRBV12-3 or TRBV12-4 and TRBJ2-1; maybe TRBD2 (6 bases). The V gene lost 6 bases and the J gene lost 0 bases, with 12 bases spanning the gap. The CDR3 loop spans 15 amino acids. The DNA of the CDR3 is TGTGCCAGCAGGCCCCGGGGGAGCTCCTACAATGAGCAGTTCTTC. It specifies CASRPRGSSYNEQFF.

V usage is TRBV6-2 or TRBV6-3 and J usage is TRBJ1-2; D possibly corresponds to TRBD1 (5 bases). The germline V gene encodes CDR1 MNHEY and CDR2 SVGEGT. The CDR3 has 15 residues. Deletions cut 2 bases from V and 3 bases from J, with 13 bases between. The DNA for the CDR3 is TGTGCCAGCAGTTACAGCCCCGGACACTACTATGGCTACACCTTC. Amino acid sequence: CASSYSPGHYYGYTF.

This clonotype appeared a few times. This sequence joins TRBV27 and TRBJ2-3, with a weak D call TRBD2 (6 bases). In germline, CDR1 is MNHEY, CDR2 SMNVEV (reference sequence). With 7 bases removed from V and 7 bases from J, the gap between germline ends came to 18 bases. This CDR3 has 14 residues. The CDR3 coding sequence is TGTGCCAGCATGCCCGGTACTAGCTTTCATACGCAGTATTTT. Amino acid sequence: CASMPGTSFHTQYF.

The rearrangement links TRBV18 to TRBJ1-5, with TRBD1 matching over 9 bases. CDR1 and CDR2 (germline): KGHSH, LQKENI. CDR3 length equals 15 residues. V shed 6 bases, J shed 7 bases, and the junction held 10 bases outside the gene matches. DNA of the CDR3: TGTGCCAGCTCTCCCAGGACAGGGGTTGAGCAGCCCCAGCATTTT. Translating gives CASSPRTGVEQPQHF.

There are a few counts of this clonotype. V and J are TRBV2 and TRBJ1-4; TRBD1 might be the D (5 bases). Germline V gene data show CDR1 as SNHLY and CDR2 as FYNNEI. The CDR3 has 14 amino acids. Deletions cut 7 bases from V and 7 bases from J, with 16 bases between. The CDR3 is CASTIDSRLEKLFF. For the CDR3, the DNA is TGTGCCAGCACAATAGACAGTCGACTTGAAAAACTGTTTTTT.

V usage is TRBV6-2 or TRBV6-3 and J usage is TRBJ2-7; possibly TRBD1 for D (6 bases). There are 13 residues in the CDR3. Germline V CDR1 and CDR2: MNHEY, SVGEGT. Trimming shortened V by 8 bases and J by 2 bases, and 13 bases separated the two germline ends. Here the CDR3 DNA reads TGTGCCAGCCGTAAACGGGACACCTACGAGCAGTACTTC. The encoded protein is CASRKRDTYEQYF.

The rearrangement uses TRBV3-1 and TRBJ2-1, with a possible D match to TRBD2 (5 bases). Trimming shortened V by 0 bases and J by 2 bases, and 11 bases separated the two germline ends. Germline loops: CDR1 LGHDT, CDR2 YNNKEL (reference sequence). This CDR3 has 16 residues. This CDR3 reads CASSQESTRTYNEQFF. In DNA form, the CDR3 reads TGTGCCAGCAGCCAAGAGAGTACTAGGACCTACAATGAGCAGTTCTTC.